These 13 T cell receptor beta chains were all obtained from the same sample, sequenced in a study of blood T cells in healthy people across ages. Combining a sample-barcoded 5' primer with a J-beta primer mix, a second PCR ran for 7 to 11 cycles. TCRdb independently ran MiXCR on the 5' RACE reads; one entry per CDR3 protein. Of approximately 900,000 distinct CDR3 sequences in the sample, about 28% are singletons; the top ten hold roughly 10%. In addition, the sample was reused for a study of T cells of mothers and their children.

Material: blood. The receptor set was obtained from a woman aged 40-49 years in good health.

V gene TRBV3-1 combines with J gene TRBJ1-6; no definite D call. The germline V gene encodes CDR1 LGHDT and CDR2 YNNKEL (reference sequence). This CDR3 has 17 residues. The V gene lost 4 bases and the J gene lost 2 bases, with 15 bases spanning the gap. The CDR3 nucleotides are TGTGCCAGCAGCCGAAGTGACGGGGTCGCCTATAATTCACCCCTCCACTTT. This gives the protein CASSRSDGVAYNSPLHF.

The V call is TRBV12-3 or TRBV12-4, the J call TRBJ1-1; D is undetermined. The V and J ends lost 6 bases and 1 base respectively, with 9 bases between them. The CDR3 runs to 13 residues. The CDR3 region is CASSDSQNTEAFF. The CDR3 bases are TGTGCCAGCAGCGACTCCCAGAACACTGAAGCTTTCTTT.

The chain combines TRBV28 with TRBJ1-5, with a tentative D call TRBD1 (5 bases). The V and J ends lost 2 bases and 1 base respectively, with 15 bases between them. Germline V gene data show CDR1 as MDHEN and CDR2 as SYDVKM. The CDR3 covers 17 residues. For the CDR3, the DNA is TGTGCCAGCAGTTTAACGACAGAGAGCTTAAGCAATCAGCCCCAGCATTTT. Its translation is CASSLTTESLSNQPQHF.

This clonotype has only a few counts. The chain links TRBV5-1 to TRBJ1-5; D remains ambiguous. In germline, CDR1 is SGHRS, CDR2 YFSETQ. V dropped 4 bases and J dropped 1 base, with 12 bases sitting between them. The CDR3 covers 15 residues. CDR3 protein: CASSPAPVSNQPQHF. The CDR3 DNA sequence: TGCGCCAGCAGCCCGGCTCCCGTGAGCAATCAGCCCCAGCATTTT.

In its sample, this clonotype was seen many times. The CDR3 coding sequence is TGTGCCAGCAGTTTTCAGGGAAGAAGCACAGATACGCAGTATTTT. Amino acids: CASSFQGRSTDTQYF. The chain recombines TRBV12-3 or TRBV12-4 with TRBJ2-3; tentative D call: TRBD1 (5 bases). V lost 3 bases, J lost 0 bases, and 10 bases lay in between. This CDR3 comprises 15 residues.

As to this clonotype: A much larger clone differs from this one at a single base, so this may be a read error. The conserved final phenylalanine or tryptophan is absent from the CDR3, which likely points to a read error. The gene calls are TRBV5-8 and TRBJ2-4; possibly TRBD1 for D (5 bases). The end of the DNA aligns better with TRBJ2-7, so the J call may be wrong. This CDR3 spans 12 amino acids. CDR1 is SGHTS and CDR2 is YDEGEE in the germline V gene. CDR3 nucleotides: TGTGCCAGCGGACCCCCAGGGTACGAGCAGTACTGC. Its protein product is CASGPPGYEQYC.

This clonotype was found a few times. The chain combines TRBV20-1 with TRBJ2-1, with D possibly being TRBD2 (6 bases). This CDR3 region has 13 residues. The V and J ends lost 2 bases and 7 bases respectively, with 12 bases between them. Looked up from germline, CDR1 is DFQATT and CDR2 is SNEGSKA (reference sequence). The CDR3 sequence is CSARKGRGNEQFF. DNA for the CDR3: TGCAGTGCTAGAAAGGGGCGGGGAAATGAGCAGTTCTTC.

The rearrangement links TRBV5-1 to TRBJ1-1, with 7 positions matching TRBD1. Germline V gene lookup returns CDR1 SGHRS and CDR2 YFSETQ. V dropped 4 bases and J dropped 5; count of bases not matched to a gene: 8. The CDR3 runs 14 residues. CDR3 sequence: CASSPSATGTEAFF. CDR3 in DNA: TGCGCCAGCAGCCCCTCCGCGACAGGGACTGAAGCTTTCTTT. The full variable domain, rest sourced from reference TRBV5-1 and TRBJ1-1, is KAGVTQTPRYLIKTRGQQVTLSCSPISGHRSVSWYQQTPGQGLQFLFEYFSETQRNKGNFPGRFSGRQFSNSRSEMNVSTLELGDSALYLCASSPSATGTEAFFGQGTRLTVV.

This clonotype was picked up a small number of times. This sequence joins TRBV15 and TRBJ1-2; a weak D match, TRBD1 (5 bases). CDR3 size: 15 residues. Germline assignment: CDR1 LNHNV and CDR2 YYDKDF (reference sequence). Deletions cut 0 bases from V and 4 bases from J, with 12 bases between. The CDR3: CATSRDRDRFYGYTF. The CDR3, as DNA: TGTGCCACCAGCAGAGATCGGGACCGATTCTATGGCTACACCTTC.

A few counts support this clonotype. The CDR3 nucleotides are TGTGCCAGCAGCTTAAGCCTACCCTACAGGGGTACTGAAGCTTTCTTT. Translation gives CASSLSLPYRGTEAFF. The chain uses TRBV7-2 and TRBJ1-1, with TRBD1 matching 7 bases. Per the germline V gene, CDR1 is SGHTA and CDR2 is FQGNSA. The CDR3 spans 16 residues. The ends lost 2 bases at V and 5 bases at J; junction bases unmatched: 11.

The chain combines TRBV25-1 with TRBJ1-2, with TRBD1 as a possible D gene (5 bases). The CDR3 is 14 amino acids. Germline loops: CDR1 MGHDK, CDR2 SYGVNS. Trimming took 1 base from V and 1 from J, leaving 7 bases between them. The CDR3 loop is CASSEWGSNYGYTF. The CDR3 DNA follows: TGTGCCAGCAGTGAATGGGGGAGTAACTATGGCTACACCTTC.

The rearrangement uses TRBV12-3 or TRBV12-4 and TRBJ1-5, with D uncertain. This CDR3 is 15 amino acids long. Trimming took off 4 bases at V and 0 bases at J, with 10 bases between the two ends. Here the CDR3 DNA reads TGTGCCAGCAGTTACGGACGGAATAGCAATCAGCCCCAGCATTTT. Amino acids: CASSYGRNSNQPQHF.

This clonotype was observed many times. The chain combines TRBV6-2 or TRBV6-3 with TRBJ1-2, with D unclear. The CDR3 runs to 13 residues. V lost 6 bases and J lost 4, with 12 bases in between. Looked up from germline, CDR1 is MNHEY and CDR2 is SVGEGT. CDR3 bases: TGTGCCAGCAGCCCCGGGCGGACCTATGGCTACACCTTC. It codes for CASSPGRTYGYTF.